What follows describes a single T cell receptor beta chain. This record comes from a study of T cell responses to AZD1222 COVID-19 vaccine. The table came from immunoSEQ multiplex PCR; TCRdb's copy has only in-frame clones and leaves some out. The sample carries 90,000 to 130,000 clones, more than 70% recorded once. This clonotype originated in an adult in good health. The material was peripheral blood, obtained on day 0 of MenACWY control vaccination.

In DNA form, the CDR3 reads TGCGCCAGCAGCTTGGGTTCGGTAAACACCGGGGAGCTGTTTTTT. This codes for CASSLGSVNTGELFF. The chain uses TRBV5-1 and TRBJ2-2; D gene uncertain. With 0 bases removed from V and 2 bases from J, the gap between germline ends came to 8 bases. The germline gives CDR1 SGHRS, CDR2 YFSETQ. The CDR3 has 15 residues.